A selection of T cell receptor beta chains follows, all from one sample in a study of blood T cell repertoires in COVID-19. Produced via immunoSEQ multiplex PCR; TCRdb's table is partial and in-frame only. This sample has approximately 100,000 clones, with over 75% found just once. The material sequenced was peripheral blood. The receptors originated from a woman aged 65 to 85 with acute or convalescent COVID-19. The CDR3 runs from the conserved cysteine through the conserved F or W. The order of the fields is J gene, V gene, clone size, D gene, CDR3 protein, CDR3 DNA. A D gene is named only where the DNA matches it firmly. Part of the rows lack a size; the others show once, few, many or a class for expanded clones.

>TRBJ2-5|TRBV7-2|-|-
CASSLVALAETQYF
TGTGCCAGCAGCTTAGTCGCGCTAGCCGAGACCCAGTACTTC
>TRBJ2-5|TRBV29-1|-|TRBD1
CSVEGDRVQETQYF
TGCAGCGTTGAAGGGGACAGGGTACAAGAGACCCAGTACTTC
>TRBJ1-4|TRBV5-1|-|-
CASSGEGNGGEKLFF
TGCGCCAGCAGCGGGGAGGGGAACGGAGGGGAAAAACTGTTTTTT
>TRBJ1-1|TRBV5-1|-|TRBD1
CASSIGTGTTEAFF
TGCGCCAGCAGCATTGGGACAGGGACCACTGAAGCTTTCTTT
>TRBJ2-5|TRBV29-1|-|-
CSVELYGRETQYF
TGCAGCGTTGAATTGTATGGGCGCGAGACCCAGTACTTC
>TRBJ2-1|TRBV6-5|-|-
CASSLTRGATYNEQFF
TGTGCCAGCAGTTTGACCCGGGGAGCCACCTACAATGAGCAGTTCTTC
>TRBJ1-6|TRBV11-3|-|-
CASSYRGAKIDSPLHF
TGTGCCAGCAGCTACCGCGGAGCTAAGATAGATTCACCCCTCCACTTT
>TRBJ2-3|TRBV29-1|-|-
CSVEKVQGWSDTDTQYF
TGCAGCGTTGAAAAGGTCCAGGGCTGGAGCGACACAGATACGCAGTATTTT
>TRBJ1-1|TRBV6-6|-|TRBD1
CASTSGGRGPMTEAFF
TGTGCCAGCACCTCGGGGGGGAGGGGGCCTATGACTGAAGCTTTCTTT
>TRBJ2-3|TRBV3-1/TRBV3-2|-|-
CASSQDMAGLDTQYF
TGTGCCAGCAGCCAAGATATGGCAGGGTTGGATACGCAGTATTTT
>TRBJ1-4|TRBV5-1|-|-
CASRSDTGSEKLFF
TGCGCCAGCAGGAGTGACACCGGTTCGGAAAAACTGTTTTTT
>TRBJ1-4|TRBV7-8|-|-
CASSLVRGNEKLFF
TGTGCCAGCAGCCTCGTCCGGGGTAATGAAAAACTGTTTTTT
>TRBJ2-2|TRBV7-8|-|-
CASSLNTGELFF
TGTGCCAGCAGCCTGAACACCGGGGAGCTGTTTTTT
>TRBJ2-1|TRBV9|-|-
CASSVGSNQVGQFF
TGTGCCAGCAGCGTGGGTAGTAATCAGGTGGGGCAGTTCTTC
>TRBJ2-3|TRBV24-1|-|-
CATSDLGVGGTDTQYF
TGTGCCACCAGTGATTTGGGCGTAGGAGGGACAGATACGCAGTATTTT
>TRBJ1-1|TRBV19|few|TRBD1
CASSVPGQGHTEAFF
TGTGCCAGTAGTGTACCAGGACAGGGGCACACTGAAGCTTTCTTT
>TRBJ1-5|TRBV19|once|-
CASSRTDPSNQPQHF
TGTGCCAGTAGTAGGACTGACCCTAGCAATCAGCCCCAGCATTTT
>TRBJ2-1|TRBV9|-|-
CASSYIRGGEQFF
TGTGCCAGCAGCTACATTAGGGGGGGTGAGCAGTTCTTC
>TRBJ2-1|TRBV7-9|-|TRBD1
CASRAGGPYNEQFF
TGTGCCAGCAGAGCAGGGGGCCCCTACAATGAGCAGTTCTTC
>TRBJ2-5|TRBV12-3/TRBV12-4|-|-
CASSNRGETQYF
TGTGCCAGCAGCAATCGGGGAGAGACCCAGTACTTC
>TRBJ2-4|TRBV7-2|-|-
CASSWGQRVNIQYF
TGTGCCAGCAGCTGGGGACAGCGGGTAAACATTCAGTACTTC
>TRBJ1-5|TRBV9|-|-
CASSPGDSYNQPQHF
TGTGCCAGCAGCCCCGGGGATTCCTACAATCAGCCCCAGCATTTT
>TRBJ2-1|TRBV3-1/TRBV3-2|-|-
CASSQDRGVYNEQFF
TGTGCCAGCAGCCAAGACAGGGGGGTCTACAATGAGCAGTTCTTC
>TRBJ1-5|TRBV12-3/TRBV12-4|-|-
CASSFQEDQPQHF
TGTGCCAGCAGTTTCCAGGAGGACCAGCCCCAGCATTTT
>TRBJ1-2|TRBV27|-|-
CASSWGAPGGYGYTF
TGTGCCAGCAGTTGGGGGGCTCCGGGGGGCTATGGCTACACCTTC
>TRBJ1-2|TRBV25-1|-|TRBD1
CASSEPGQVDYGYTF
TGTGCCAGCAGTGAACCGGGACAGGTTGACTATGGCTACACCTTC
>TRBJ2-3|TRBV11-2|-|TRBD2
CASSPRRGGPGDTQYF
TGTGCCAGCAGCCCAAGGCGGGGGGGCCCAGGAGATACGCAGTATTTT